The rows below give T cell receptor beta chains drawn from one sample of a study of T cells after yellow fever vaccination. TCRdb fed the 5' RACE reads into MiXCR, producing one record per CDR3 protein. This sample has 250,000 or so distinct CDR3 sequences; about 3.7% occur once, and the top ten carry around a fifth. Material: PBMCs, obtained 15 days after the yellow fever booster vaccination. The source is a man younger than 35 who received the YFV17D yellow fever vaccine. Both conserved end residues are part of each CDR3. Expanded clones are given a class, and other clones once, few, many or no size at all.

>TRBV6-5|many
CASTQHRAGELFF
>TRBV7-9|many
CASSETGSEQYF
>TRBV28|many
CASAPGGRADTQYF
>TRBV5-1|many
CASSAAGALTDTQYF
>TRBV13|many
CASSPRGQVYNSPLHF
>TRBV7-9|many
CASSLAGTNTGELFF
>TRBV4-1|few
CASSQGQTYSNQPQHF
>TRBV12-3/TRBV12-4|many
CASIWGRGQPQHF
>TRBV2|many
CASSAAWGNQPQHF
>TRBV6-1|NA
CASSEGPVAGANVLTF
>TRBV5-1|many
CATRPQGRTDTQYF
>TRBV3-1|many
CASSQDGQGYNEQFF
>TRBV5-1|NA
CASSLISGGDIGETQYF